The clone carrying this T cell receptor (beta chain) was seen at least ten times. Its antigen is not identified. The data derive from a study of Graves' ophthalmopathy and Graves' hyperthyroidism. Study-wide context: Pretreatment peripheral blood was obtained at initial diagnosis.

Ophthalmopathic donors had moderate-to-severe activity, CAS ≥3 and NOSPECS ≥4, with disease that had lasted under 3 months. The evidence that diagnosis relied on was clinical symptoms, serum thyroxine, TRAb, thyroid ultrasound and orbital computed tomography. The authors amplified TCR beta CDR3 regions, and they did so from RNA transcripts for repertoire sequencing. RT-PCR with HTBI primers came first, then second-round multiplex PCR. TCRdb called the multiplex PCR reads again in MiXCR, with one record for every CDR3 protein. The top ten clones hold approximately 1.4% of a sample with about 400,000 distinct CDR3 sequences, around 16% of them seen once. The CDR3 consists of 13 residues. Trimming removed 5 bases at V and 4 bases at J, with 9 bases between. Germline values: CDR1 LNHDA, CDR2 SQIVND (reference sequence). Study results and limitations: Among thyroid clonotypes expanded above 0.001 frequency, most also appeared in blood.

This receptor was identified in a young woman with Graves' ophthalmopathy. Sequenced input: peripheral blood. The chain couples TRBV19 to TRBJ1-5, with no clear D. For the CDR3, the DNA is TGTGCCAGTAGTCCGGCATCAAATCAGCCCCAGCATTTT. Its translation is CASSPASNQPQHF.